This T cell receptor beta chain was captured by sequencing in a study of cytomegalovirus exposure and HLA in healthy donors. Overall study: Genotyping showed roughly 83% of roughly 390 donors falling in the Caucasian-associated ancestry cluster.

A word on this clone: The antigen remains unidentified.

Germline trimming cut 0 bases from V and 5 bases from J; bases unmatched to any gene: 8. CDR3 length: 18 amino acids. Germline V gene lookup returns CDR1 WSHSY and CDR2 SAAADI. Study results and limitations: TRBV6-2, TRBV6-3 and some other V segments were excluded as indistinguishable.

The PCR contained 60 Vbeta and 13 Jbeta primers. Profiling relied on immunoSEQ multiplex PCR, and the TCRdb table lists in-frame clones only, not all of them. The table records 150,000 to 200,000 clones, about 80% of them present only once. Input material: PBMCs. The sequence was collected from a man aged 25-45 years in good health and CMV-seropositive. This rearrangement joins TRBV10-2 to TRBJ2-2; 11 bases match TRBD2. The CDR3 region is CASSESNWLAGGTGELFF. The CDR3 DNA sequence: TGCGCCAGCAGTGAGTCGAATTGGCTAGCGGGAGGTACCGGGGAGCTGTTTTTT.